What follows are 2 T cell receptor beta chains derived from one specimen sequenced in a study of cytomegalovirus exposure and HLA in healthy donors. PCR primers comprised 60 Vbeta and 13 Jbeta primers. Repertoires were generated with immunoSEQ multiplex PCR, while TCRdb's copy carries only in-frame clones and drops some. This sample carries over 200,000 clones, about 89% of them seen once, and the ten largest clones take approximately 1%. Sequencing was carried out using PBMCs. These receptors were collected from a young woman in good health and CMV-seronegative.

The chain joins TRBV5-4 to TRBJ1-4; D is ambiguous. Germline assignment: CDR1 SGHNT and CDR2 YYREEE (reference sequence). Deletions cut 4 bases from V and 7 bases from J, with 11 bases between. The CDR3 extends over 13 amino acids. The CDR3 loop reads CASSRYTTEKLFF. CDR3 nucleotide sequence: TGTGCCAGCAGCCGATATACAACTGAAAAACTGTTTTTT.

The chain is built from TRBV7-2 and TRBJ1-4, with D possibly matching TRBD1 (6 bases). Germline V lookup: CDR1 SGHTA, CDR2 FQGNSA. Trimming cost V 1 base and J 8 bases, with 14 bases left between them. This CDR3 region has 15 residues. The CDR3 is CASSLGPGVEEKLFF. The DNA for the CDR3 is TGTGCCAGCAGCTTAGGTCCAGGGGTCGAAGAAAAACTGTTTTTT.